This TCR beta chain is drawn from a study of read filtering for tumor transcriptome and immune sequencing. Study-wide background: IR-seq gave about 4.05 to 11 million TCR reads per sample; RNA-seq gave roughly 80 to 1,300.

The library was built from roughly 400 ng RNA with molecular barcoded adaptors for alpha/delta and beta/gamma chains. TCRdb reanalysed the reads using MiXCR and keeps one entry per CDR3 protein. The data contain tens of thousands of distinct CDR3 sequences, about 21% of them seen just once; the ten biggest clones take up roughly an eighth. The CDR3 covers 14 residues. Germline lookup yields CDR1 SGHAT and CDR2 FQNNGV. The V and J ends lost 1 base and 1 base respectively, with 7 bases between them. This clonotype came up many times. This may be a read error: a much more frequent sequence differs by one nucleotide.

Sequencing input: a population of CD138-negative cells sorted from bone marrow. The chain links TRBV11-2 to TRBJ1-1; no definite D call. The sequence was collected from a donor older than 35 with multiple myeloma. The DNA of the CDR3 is TGTGCCAGCAGCTTAGCCTTCGGGAACACTGAAGCTTTCTTT. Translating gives CASSLAFGNTEAFF.